Presented here are 18 T cell receptor beta chains from one specimen sequenced in a study of shared T cell receptors in the human thymus. Assay: immunoSEQ multiplex PCR; the TCRdb copy retains only in-frame clones and omits some. The sample gives about 380,000 clones, 85% to 95% of which show up once; approximately 0.02% is in the top ten. What was sequenced was thymocytes. The receptors derive from a human donor.

The J gene is TRBJ2-6, the V gene TRBV15; 15 bases map to TRBD2. The V gene end was trimmed by 4 bases and the J gene end by 7 bases; junction bases not matched to a gene: 11. The CDR3 has 19 amino acids. Germline V gene data show CDR1 as LNHNV and CDR2 as YYDKDF (reference sequence). CDR3 sequence: CATSTRTSGRGLRANVLTF. The CDR3 bases are TGTGCCACCAGCACGAGGACTAGCGGGAGGGGTCTGCGAGCCAACGTCCTGACTTTC.

This rearrangement joins TRBV18 to TRBJ2-7, with 9 bases that match TRBD1. This CDR3 is built from 15 residues. The V gene's germline CDR1 is KGHSH and CDR2 LQKENI. V shed 1 base and J 1 base; nucleotides not matched to a gene: 2. CDR3 protein: CASSPRTGESYEQYF. CDR3 bases: TGTGCCAGCTCACCACGGACAGGGGAATCCTACGAGCAGTACTTC.

This chain joins TRBV11-2 and TRBJ2-3; 7 bases line up with TRBD2. This CDR3 region has 16 residues. CDR1 SGHAT and CDR2 FQNNGV come from the germline V gene. Losses at the gene ends were 5 bases for V and 5 bases for J; bases not matched to a gene: 13. CDR3 residues: CASSPPRGVQEDTQYF. Written as DNA, the CDR3 is TGTGCCAGCAGCCCCCCACGGGGGGTCCAGGAAGATACGCAGTATTTT.

This clone was picked up one time. The chain employs TRBV5-1 and TRBJ1-1, with TRBD1 matching over 8 bases. V was pared by 7 bases and J by 4 bases, with 12 bases of the junction left unmatched. Germline assignment: CDR1 SGHRS and CDR2 YFSETQ. The CDR3 is 15 amino acids. The CDR3 sequence is CASGLSTGAVTEAFF. The DNA for the CDR3 is TGCGCCAGCGGACTGTCGACAGGGGCGGTCACTGAAGCTTTCTTT.

This clone was seen a single time. The CDR3 sequence is CASSWGPPLEADTQYF. The CDR3 bases are TGTGCCAGCAGCTGGGGGCCCCCCCTAGAGGCAGATACGCAGTATTTT. V and J are TRBV5-4 and TRBJ2-3; D possibly corresponds to TRBD1 (6 bases). V lost 3 bases to trimming and J lost 4 bases, with 18 bases between them. CDR3 size: 16 residues. CDR1 is SGHNT and CDR2 is YYREEE in the germline V gene (reference sequence).

This sequence joins TRBV7-8 and TRBJ1-5; unclear D gene. V gave up 1 base and J gave up 5 bases, with 9 bases separating them. CDR3 length: 14 amino acids. Germline CDR1 and CDR2: SGHVS and FQNEAQ. The CDR3 DNA sequence: TGTGCCAGCAGCTTAGTACTGGGTGATCAGCCCCAGCATTTT. Amino acid sequence: CASSLVLGDQPQHF.

The chain employs TRBV28 and TRBJ2-7, with TRBD2 matching 8 bases. There are 16 residues in the CDR3. The germline gives CDR1 MDHEN, CDR2 SYDVKM. The junction had 10 bases not matched to a gene; V was cut back by 3 bases and J by 3 bases. The CDR3 region is CASSFDLTSVYYEQYF. The CDR3 nucleotides are TGTGCCAGCAGTTTTGATCTGACTAGCGTATACTACGAGCAGTACTTC.

The chain combines TRBV27 with TRBJ2-5, with 10 bases lining up with TRBD2. V trimming: 6 bases; J trimming: 4 bases; junction bases outside the gene matches: 8. Germline lookup yields CDR1 MNHEY and CDR2 SMNVEV (reference sequence). The CDR3 spans 15 residues. The CDR3 reads CASSQREGLGETQYF. The CDR3 DNA sequence: TGTGCCAGCAGCCAGCGGGAGGGCCTCGGAGAGACCCAGTACTTC.

The chain is built from TRBV6-1 and TRBJ2-7; 7 bases line up with TRBD2. CDR1 MNHNS and CDR2 SASEGT come from the germline V gene. The CDR3 consists of 15 residues. V lost 3 bases and J lost 0; bases outside the gene matches: 5. The CDR3 loop is CASSDLGRNSYEQYF. In DNA form, the CDR3 reads TGTGCCAGCAGTGACCTCGGGAGGAACTCCTACGAGCAGTACTTC.

The chain uses TRBV19 and TRBJ1-2; D remains ambiguous. Trimming removed 3 bases from V and 3 bases from J, with 8 bases in between. CDR1 is LNHDA, CDR2 SQIVND, per germline (reference sequence). This CDR3 spans 13 amino acids. The CDR3 is CASSIRADYGYTF. The CDR3 DNA sequence: TGTGCCAGTAGTATCAGAGCTGACTATGGCTACACCTTC.

V gene TRBV19 combines with J gene TRBJ1-2; unclear D gene. CDR1 is LNHDA, CDR2 SQIVND, per germline (reference sequence). Deletions cut 9 bases from V and 8 bases from J, with 16 bases between. CDR3 length: 12 residues. In DNA form, the CDR3 reads TGTGCCAGCTTTGCCAACTACGGGGGCTACACCTTC. Encoded protein: CASFANYGGYTF.

This clone appeared a single time. This chain links TRBV4-1 with TRBJ1-3; TRBD1 agrees at 11 bases. V was pared by 0 bases and J by 2 bases, with 9 bases of the junction left unmatched. CDR3 length equals 19 residues. Germline V gene data show CDR1 as MGHRA and CDR2 as YSYEKL. In nucleotides, the CDR3 is TGCGCCAGCAGCCAAGAGGTCCCAGGACAGGGGGCGGCTGGAAACACCATATATTTT. Its translation: CASSQEVPGQGAAGNTIYF.

V gene TRBV28 combines with J gene TRBJ2-1; 10 bases are shared with TRBD1. The ends lost 8 bases at V and 7 bases at J; junction bases unmatched: 11. The CDR3 spans 15 residues. Per the germline V gene, CDR1 is MDHEN and CDR2 is SYDVKM. The CDR3 DNA sequence: TGTGCCAGCCCCCCAGTGACAGGGGGCGTGAATGAGCAGTTCTTC. It specifies CASPPVTGGVNEQFF.

The rearrangement links TRBV4-2 to TRBJ2-3; 9 nucleotides line up with TRBD2. CDR1 and CDR2 from the germline V gene are LGHNA and YNFKEQ. This CDR3 comprises 18 residues. V was clipped by 2 bases and J by 2 bases; unmatched bases: 11. The CDR3 DNA sequence: TGTGCCAGCAGCCAACTTCCGCTAGCGGGACTTAACACAGATACGCAGTATTTT. Its protein is CASSQLPLAGLNTDTQYF.

This chain joins TRBV19 and TRBJ2-3, with 11 bases fitting TRBD2. Trimming cost V 4 bases and J 3 bases; bases outside gene matches: 6. CDR3 length: 16 amino acids. Per the germline V gene, CDR1 is LNHDA and CDR2 is SQIVND (reference sequence). The CDR3 protein is CASSTGLAGGTDTQYF. The CDR3 DNA is TGTGCCAGTAGTACTGGACTAGCGGGTGGGACAGATACGCAGTATTTT.

This clone was detected only once. The genes are TRBV10-3 and TRBJ2-6, with D possibly matching TRBD2 (5 bases). V shed 11 bases and J shed 0 bases, with 14 bases lying between them. The CDR3 covers 15 residues. Germline V gene lookup returns CDR1 ENHRY and CDR2 SYGVKD. CDR3 nucleotide sequence: TGTGCCTCCGGGCAGGCGGGCTCTGGGGCCAACGTCCTGACTTTC. Encoded protein: CASGQAGSGANVLTF.

The chain is built from TRBV9 and TRBJ1-5, with D maybe TRBD1 (6 bases). The CDR3 extends over 15 amino acids. V lost 0 bases and J 6 bases, leaving 13 bases between the germline ends. Per germline, CDR1 SGDLS and CDR2 YYNGEE. The CDR3 here is CASSVGSGGGQPQHF. The CDR3 DNA reads TGTGCCAGCAGCGTAGGTTCGGGGGGCGGTCAGCCCCAGCATTTT.

This clone has only one observation. The chain is built from TRBV28 and TRBJ1-1, with a tentative D call TRBD1 (5 bases). CDR1 is MDHEN and CDR2 is SYDVKM in the germline V gene. The length of the CDR3 is 18 residues. The V end was cut by 4 bases, the J end by 3 bases, with 24 bases between. CDR3 loop: CASSSYLKRPGGDTEAFF. The CDR3, as DNA: TGTGCCAGCAGTTCCTACCTTAAACGGCCGGGGGGAGACACTGAAGCTTTCTTT.